These 9 T cell receptor beta chains originate from one sample sequenced in a study of CD4 T cells in relation to SARS-CoV-2 and coronaviruses (dated by TCRdb to about 2021). To prepare the library, the immunoSEQ multiplex PCR assay was applied. What TCRdb holds here is the immuneACCESS table cut down to in-frame rearrangements. Part of the clones is not present; checked against another copy, under half of the missing clones reflect an unresolved V gene, and the others are unexplained. Across this sample there are some 70,000 clones, with over 85% seen only once. The top ten hold approximately 0.21% of the sample. CD4+ T cells from unexposed donors were collected before the COVID-19 pandemic (2011-2018). The source material was naive CD4+ T cells from PBMCs. The cell subset or site label, read with the paper, signifies: naive CD4+ T cells isolated by negative enrichment. All receptors come from a human donor in good health.

The V call is TRBV4-3, the J call TRBJ2-1; D might be TRBD1 (7 bases). There are 16 residues in the CDR3. With 3 bases removed from V and 6 bases from J, the gap between germline ends came to 18 bases. Germline CDR1 reads LGHNA; CDR2 reads YSLEER. This CDR3 is CASSHRDRRGLNEQFF. The CDR3 DNA follows: TGCGCCAGCAGCCACCGGGACAGAAGGGGACTCAATGAGCAGTTCTTC.

The J gene is TRBJ2-7, the V gene TRBV7-9; D unresolved. This CDR3 has 14 amino acids. In germline, CDR1 is SEHNR, CDR2 FQNEAQ (reference sequence). V was cut by 4 bases and J by 3 bases, with 13 bases left in between. This CDR3 reads CASSWLKDGYEQYF. CDR3 nucleotide sequence: TGTGCCAGCAGCTGGCTAAAGGACGGCTACGAGCAGTACTTC.

This clone has only one observation. The J gene is TRBJ1-4, the V gene TRBV7-2; D call uncertain. The germline V gene encodes CDR1 SGHTA and CDR2 FQGNSA. The CDR3 is 13 amino acids. The ends were cut back, 2 bases at V and 3 bases at J, with 4 bases in the middle. DNA of the CDR3: TGTGCCAGCAGCTTAACGGCTAATGAAAAACTGTTTTTT. Amino acid sequence: CASSLTANEKLFF.

The chain carries TRBV5-1 and TRBJ1-1; D not resolved. Trimming removed 1 base from V and 1 base from J, with 11 bases in between. Germline V gene data show CDR1 as SGHRS and CDR2 as YFSETQ. This CDR3 is built from 15 residues. CDR3 in DNA: TGCGCCAGCAGCTTGAGTGGAGGACGGAACACTGAAGCTTTCTTT. This encodes CASSLSGGRNTEAFF.

The chain carries TRBV6-2 or TRBV6-3 and TRBJ2-7; D possibly corresponds to TRBD2 (6 bases). Trimming removed 2 bases at V and 3 bases at J, with 14 bases between. Germline loops: CDR1 MNHEY, CDR2 SVGEGT. The CDR3 totals 15 residues. The CDR3 loop reads CASSYAGGRYYEQYF. The CDR3 nucleotides read TGTGCCAGCAGTTACGCCGGGGGAAGGTACTACGAGCAGTACTTC.

J is TRBJ2-7 and V is TRBV24-1, with D perhaps TRBD2 (5 bases). CDR1 is KGHDR, CDR2 SFDVKD, per germline. This CDR3 is built from 13 residues. V was pared by 5 bases and J by 3 bases, with 10 bases between. CDR3 amino acids: CATSGTSDYEQYF. The CDR3 DNA is TGTGCCACCAGTGGAACTAGTGACTACGAGCAGTACTTC.

The rearrangement joins TRBV6-1 to TRBJ1-4, with 8 positions matching TRBD1. The CDR3 sequence is 17 residues long. Looked up from germline, CDR1 is MNHNS and CDR2 is SASEGT. J gave up 3 bases and V 4 bases, and 10 bases lay outside the gene matches. CDR3 bases: TGTGCCAGCAGTGCAAGGGACAGGTGGGATGCTAATGAAAAACTGTTTTTT. This encodes CASSARDRWDANEKLFF.

The chain is built from TRBV19 and TRBJ1-5, with D possibly matching TRBD1 (6 bases). The CDR3 runs to 15 residues. CDR1 is LNHDA, CDR2 SQIVND, per germline (reference sequence). Trimming left V 7 bases short and J 4 bases short, with 17 bases between. CDR3 loop: CASKVNRETNQPQHF. The CDR3 coding sequence is TGTGCCAGTAAAGTAAACAGGGAAACGAATCAGCCCCAGCATTTT.

The chain employs TRBV5-1 and TRBJ1-6; D unresolved. CDR3 length: 12 amino acids. Germline loops: CDR1 SGHRS, CDR2 YFSETQ. Trimming shortened V by 2 bases and J by 7 bases, and 4 bases separated the two germline ends. The CDR3, as DNA: TGCGCCAGCAGCTTCGAGAATTCACCCCTCCACTTT. This gives the protein CASSFENSPLHF.